This T cell receptor (beta chain) was sequenced for a study of CD8 T cells in Susac syndrome. Random hexamers were used to reverse transcribe roughly 0.45 to 1 ug of RNA. An immunoSEQ multiplex PCR amplified TCR beta CDR3 over 54 Vbeta and 13 Jbeta. Each CDR3 protein gets one entry after TCRdb re-called the immunoSEQ multiplex PCR reads with MiXCR. The top ten clones hold 0.087% of a sample with approximately 120,000 distinct CDR3 sequences, about 94% of them seen once. The CDR3 loop spans 14 amino acids. V lost 2 bases and J lost 1, with 8 bases in between. This receptor was taken from a human donor in good health. Sequencing was carried out using CD4+ T cells from PBMCs. The J gene is TRBJ1-1, the V gene TRBV12-3 or TRBV12-4; D is uncertain. The CDR3 spells CASSLKGRNTEAFF. The CDR3 bases are TGTGCCAGCAGTTTAAAGGGTCGGAACACTGAAGCTTTCTTT.